This T cell receptor beta chain was sequenced during a study of shared clonotypes between healthy human individuals. The wider study: Aged 18 to 49, the donors were two women and three men. Three CD4 naive, three CD4 memory, two CD8 naive and one CD8 memory plate were used per donor. Study-wide points: A limitation of the genetic and exposure-history diversity represented arose from few donors.

This CDR3 has 14 residues. Deletions cut 5 bases from V and 3 bases from J, with 10 bases between. The germline V gene encodes CDR1 SGHTA and CDR2 FQGNSA. Method: immunoSEQ multiplex PCR; TCRdb's copy keeps in-frame clones and lacks some. This table holds more than 200,000 clones, 65% found once. Only Caucasian adults living in Nashville, Tennessee served as donors. On this clone: The antigen is unknown.

Sequences were obtained from memory CD4+ T cells sorted from blood. Subset here: CD45RA-negative fraction. This TCR came from a man younger than 40 in good health. This chain joins TRBV7-2 and TRBJ2-2, with D tentatively TRBD2 (6 bases). For the CDR3, the DNA is TGTGCCAGCAGCGCGGGACTCTACACCGGGGAGCTGTTTTTT. This translates into CASSAGLYTGELFF.